The rows below give T cell receptor beta chains drawn from one sample of a study of identical twins. TCRdb passed the 5' RACE reads through MiXCR, listing each CDR3 protein once. Among 200,000 to 250,000 distinct CDR3 sequences listed, roughly 13% were seen once. This same sample was also part of a study on yellow fever vaccine responses in identical twins.

Sample: memory (CD45RO+) T cells sorted from blood. The receptors were gathered from a woman under 30 in good health. Both conserved end residues are part of each CDR3. Each record gives: V gene, clone size, D gene, J gene, CDR3 DNA, CDR3 protein. The D gene is left open where the match is weak. Clone size, where shown, is once, few, many, or a class for clones that have expanded.

TRBV6-4,few,TRBD1,TRBJ2-3,TGTGCCAGCAGTGACTCATGGACAGGGGGCCGCCCGCAGTATTTT,CASSDSWTGGRPQYF
TRBV28,-,-,TRBJ2-5,TGTGCCAGCAGTAAATCAAACCCTGGGGGAGAGACCCAGTACTTC,CASSKSNPGGETQYF
TRBV7-2,-,-,TRBJ2-7,TGTGCCAGCAGCACCAATCTAGGGAGCTCCTACGAGCAGTACTTC,CASSTNLGSSYEQYF
TRBV20-1,few,-,TRBJ2-7,TGCAGTGCTGTAGGTTCGTTGATGGGTTACGAGCAGTACTTC,CSAVGSLMGYEQYF
TRBV20-1,few,-,TRBJ2-1,TGCAGTGCTGATATCCCGGGACGGGATGCCTACAATGAGCAGTTCTTC,CSADIPGRDAYNEQFF
TRBV9,few,TRBD1,TRBJ2-5,TGTGCCAGCAGCGATCGGACAGGGTGGGAGACCCAGTACTTC,CASSDRTGWETQYF
TRBV6-2/TRBV6-3,many,TRBD2,TRBJ2-1,TGTGCCAGCAAGGCCGTGATCTCCGGGACTAGAAAAGCTAATGAGCAGTTCTTC,CASKAVISGTRKANEQFF
TRBV5-1,many,-,TRBJ2-4,TGCGCCAGCAGCCCTTCGCCCGGGACGGCAGAGATTGTCATTCAGTACTTC,CASSPSPGTAEIVIQYF
TRBV10-1,-,TRBD1,TRBJ2-2,TGCGCCAGCAGTGAACTTGGGACAGGGTATTCCGGGGAGCTGTTTTTT,CASSELGTGYSGELFF
TRBV12-3/TRBV12-4,many,TRBD1,TRBJ1-2,TGTGCCAGCAGTTCCGGGACAGGGAGCTCCTATGGCTACACCTTC,CASSSGTGSSYGYTF
TRBV12-3/TRBV12-4,many,TRBD2,TRBJ2-3,TGTGCCAGACCTCTGGGCGGGAGGGCCGGAGATACGCAGTATTTT,CARPLGGRAGDTQYF
TRBV28,many,-,TRBJ1-6,TGTGCCAGCGTCGCACAGCCCGCGAACAATTCACCCCTCCACTTT,CASVAQPANNSPLHF
TRBV6-2/TRBV6-3,-,-,TRBJ2-7,TGTGCCAGCATCACCGGGGGCACTACCTACGAGCAGTACTTC,CASITGGTTYEQYF
TRBV5-1,many,-,TRBJ2-5,TGCGCCAGCAGAGGCGGCGACCAAGAGACCCAGTACTTC,CASRGGDQETQYF
TRBV12-3/TRBV12-4,-,TRBD1,TRBJ2-2,TGTGCCAGCAGTTTATGGGACAGGAACACCGGGGAGCTGTTTTTT,CASSLWDRNTGELFF
TRBV24-1,few,-,TRBJ2-5,TGTGCCACCAGAGCCGCGGGCGGGGTTGAGACCCAGTACTTC,CATRAAGGVETQYF
TRBV5-1,many,TRBD1,TRBJ1-5,TGTGCCAGCAGCTTAGAGGGGGCAGGGAATCAGCCCCAGCATTTT,CASSLEGAGNQPQHF
TRBV29-1,many,-,TRBJ2-3,TGCAGCGTGACAGGAGGGGATACGCAGTATTTT,CSVTGGDTQYF
TRBV20-1,many,-,TRBJ1-1,TGCAGTGCTAGAGATGGGCGGCTTCCGACGAACACTGAAGCTTTCTTT,CSARDGRLPTNTEAFF
TRBV6-4,-,TRBD1,TRBJ2-2,TGTGCCAGCAGTGACCAACCGGGACAGGGCTCGGGGGAGCTGTTTTTT,CASSDQPGQGSGELFF
TRBV2,-,-,TRBJ2-3,TGTGCCAGCACCCGGGGACGGACAAGCACAGACACGCAGTATTTT,CASTRGRTSTDTQYF
TRBV7-2,-,TRBD1,TRBJ2-7,TGTGCCAGCAGCTTACGAGGAGGACAGGCCTACGAGCAGTACTTC,CASSLRGGQAYEQYF
TRBV12-3/TRBV12-4,-,-,TRBJ1-1,TGTGCCAGCAGCCTCAGTGGGACGACCGACACTGAAGCTTTCTTT,CASSLSGTTDTEAFF
TRBV10-3,few,TRBD2,TRBJ2-7,TGTGCCATCAGTGAAGCGGGGTCGAGCTCCTACGAGCAGTACTTC,CAISEAGSSSYEQYF
TRBV7-2,few,TRBD1,TRBJ2-5,TGTGCCAGCAGCCGGGACAGGGGATGGAGTGAGACCCAGTACTTC,CASSRDRGWSETQYF
TRBV28,few,TRBD1,TRBJ2-3,TGTGCCAGCAGTTTCCGACAGGGGGCTAGCACAGATACGCAGTATTTT,CASSFRQGASTDTQYF
TRBV9,many,-,TRBJ2-2,TGTGCCAGCAGCGTGGAGAACACCGGGGAGCTGTTTTTT,CASSVENTGELFF
TRBV5-1,many,-,TRBJ1-3,TGCGCCAGCAGCTTGGACGGGACGAAGGGAAACACCATATATTTT,CASSLDGTKGNTIYF
TRBV4-2,-,TRBD2,TRBJ2-1,TGTGCCAGCAGCCAAGAACTAGCGGGAGTAGCCTACAATGAGCAGTTCTTC,CASSQELAGVAYNEQFF
TRBV6-1,few,TRBD2,TRBJ2-3,TGTGCCAGCAGCCCCACTAGCGGGAGGGCAGATACGCAGTATTTT,CASSPTSGRADTQYF
TRBV12-3/TRBV12-4,-,-,TRBJ2-3,TGTGCCAGCAGGCGATCAGGGGCGGGAGATACGCAGTATTTT,CASRRSGAGDTQYF
TRBV28,-,-,TRBJ2-2,TGTGCCGGGGGAAGGAACACCGGGGAGCTGTTTTTT,CAGGRNTGELFF
TRBV24-1,-,-,TRBJ2-6,TGTGCCACCAGGCCAGGGACCTCTGGGGCCAACGTCCTGACTTTC,CATRPGTSGANVLTF
TRBV12-3/TRBV12-4,few,TRBD1,TRBJ2-3,TGTGCCAGCAGTCACCGGGACAGGGGCACAGATACGCAGTATTTT,CASSHRDRGTDTQYF
TRBV6-1,many,TRBD1,TRBJ1-1,TGTGCCAGCAGAGGACGGGACAGTGAGAAAAGGGAAGCTTTCTTT,CASRGRDSEKREAFF
TRBV10-3,many,-,TRBJ1-5,TGTGCCATCAGTGGTGGAGAGGGTCAGCCCCAGCATTTT,CAISGGEGQPQHF
TRBV7-2,few,-,TRBJ2-1,TGTGCCAGCAGCCTAAGAGGGGTTGGTGAGCAGTTCTTC,CASSLRGVGEQFF
TRBV20-1,once,TRBD2,TRBJ2-1,TGCAGTGCTAGAGGAGCGGGACTAGCGGTCTACAATGAGCAGTTCTTC,CSARGAGLAVYNEQFF
TRBV20-1,-,TRBD1,TRBJ2-5,TGCAGTGCTAAAGGGGGCGCGGAGACCCAGTACTTC,CSAKGGAETQYF
TRBV6-5,-,-,TRBJ2-5,TGTGCCAGCAGGGGAGCGCAAGAGACCCAGTACTTC,CASRGAQETQYF
TRBV2,few,TRBD1,TRBJ2-3,TGTGCCAGCAAAGGACAGGGAAGAGATACGCAGTATTTT,CASKGQGRDTQYF
TRBV7-8,-,-,TRBJ2-7,TGTGCCAGCAGCACGAGCTTCGGCTACGAGCAGTACTTC,CASSTSFGYEQYF
TRBV3-1,many,-,TRBJ1-1,TGTGCCAGCAGCCAAGGGGCCGTGGCTTTGGTAGCTTTCTTT,CASSQGAVALVAFF
TRBV20-1,-,TRBD2,TRBJ2-7,TGCAGTGCTAGGGAACTAGCGGGAGACTACGAGCAGTACTTC,CSARELAGDYEQYF
TRBV9,many,TRBD2,TRBJ2-3,TGTGCCAGCAGCTCCGGGACTAGCGGGAGGATATTGGATACGCAGTATTTT,CASSSGTSGRILDTQYF
TRBV7-2,-,-,TRBJ2-7,TGTGCCAGCAGCTCAGGGCCCCATCAAGCGTACGAGCAGTACTTC,CASSSGPHQAYEQYF
TRBV5-1,-,-,TRBJ2-5,TGCGCCAGCAGCCCGCTCAGACTGAACCCAGAGGGCCAGTACTTC,CASSPLRLNPEGQYF
TRBV3-1,-,TRBD1,TRBJ2-6,TGTGCCTCCTCCTCCGGGACAGGGACTGGGGCCAACGTCCTGACTTTC,CASSSGTGTGANVLTF
TRBV5-1,-,TRBD1,TRBJ2-2,TGCGCCAGCAGCTTGGAGGCAGGGGGCGCTGACGGGGAGCTGTTTTTT,CASSLEAGGADGELFF
TRBV20-1,-,-,TRBJ2-1,TGCAGTGCTAGGACGAATTTCTACAATGAGCAGTTCTTC,CSARTNFYNEQFF